This T cell receptor (beta chain) was found in a study of blood T cell repertoires in COVID-19. Looking at the study overall: The United States, Italy and Spain supplied acute and convalescent COVID-19 samples. T cells, B-cell-depleted T cells, or PBMCs provided the cDNA or gDNA that served as material.

Per the original data handling: Scientists estimated how many nucleated cells there were by amplifying reference gene primers. Libraries were prepared by immunoSEQ multiplex PCR; TCRdb keeps only in-frame clonotypes and omits some of them. V and J calls plus clone size are reproduced from that table; the DNA served to infer D and trimming. The sample has some 120,000 clones, approximately 85% seen once. The CDR3 length is 14 residues. In germline, CDR1 is LNHDA, CDR2 SQIVND (reference sequence). V shed 5 bases and J 4 bases; nucleotides not matched to a gene: 3. V gene TRBV19 combines with J gene TRBJ2-1; 9 nucleotides line up with TRBD1. The source of this sequence is a human donor in a cohort sampled during active COVID-19. The specimen was peripheral blood. CDR3: CASSLQGAYNEQFF. The CDR3 DNA is TGTGCCAGTAGTTTACAGGGGGCATACAATGAGCAGTTCTTC.